This is a list of T cell receptor beta chains from one sample in a study of control samples from healthy donors and cancer patients. Sequenced by immunoSEQ multiplex PCR; TCRdb stores in-frame clones only, minus some. The repertoire holds approximately 90,000 clones, 88% seen once, with approximately 14% in the top ten. Sample: blood. These receptors all come from a woman aged 65 to 85 in good health. Both conserved end residues are part of each CDR3. A D gene is named only where the DNA matches it firmly. Clone size appears in some rows only: once, few, many, or a class for an expanded clone.

D gene: -; J gene: TRBJ1-1; clone size: -; V gene: TRBV9; CDR3 protein: CASSVGASGNTEAFF; CDR3 DNA: TGTGCCAGCAGCGTCGGGGCCTCTGGTAACACTGAAGCTTTCTTT
D gene: -; J gene: TRBJ2-3; clone size: -; V gene: TRBV5-3; CDR3 protein: CARSLADSTDTQYF; CDR3 DNA: TGTGCCAGAAGCTTGGCCGACAGCACAGATACGCAGTATTTT
D gene: -; J gene: TRBJ2-5; clone size: -; V gene: TRBV20-1; CDR3 protein: CSASSETQYF; CDR3 DNA: TGCAGTGCTAGTAGTGAGACCCAGTACTTC
D gene: -; J gene: TRBJ1-4; clone size: -; V gene: TRBV29-1; CDR3 protein: CSVDGGRREKLFF; CDR3 DNA: TGCAGCGTTGATGGGGGCCGGCGTGAAAAACTGTTTTTT
D gene: -; J gene: TRBJ2-3; clone size: -; V gene: TRBV6-2/TRBV6-3; CDR3 protein: CASSYLGVGADTQYF; CDR3 DNA: TGTGCCAGCAGTTACTTGGGGGTCGGTGCAGATACGCAGTATTTT
D gene: TRBD2; J gene: TRBJ2-7; clone size: many; V gene: TRBV7-2; CDR3 protein: CASSLGLAGVFGQYF; CDR3 DNA: TGTGCCAGCAGCCTCGGACTAGCGGGGGTTTTTGGGCAGTACTTC
D gene: TRBD1; J gene: TRBJ1-6; clone size: once; V gene: TRBV6-5; CDR3 protein: CATQTGNNSPLHF; CDR3 DNA: TGTGCCACACAGACAGGGAATAATTCACCCCTCCACTTT
D gene: -; J gene: TRBJ1-2; clone size: -; V gene: TRBV29-1; CDR3 protein: CSVAAIYGYTF; CDR3 DNA: TGCAGCGTTGCTGCGATCTATGGCTACACCTTC
D gene: TRBD1; J gene: TRBJ1-1; clone size: -; V gene: TRBV29-1; CDR3 protein: CSSAGETGTKAFF; CDR3 DNA: TGCAGCTCCGCGGGTGAGACAGGGACGAAAGCTTTCTTT
D gene: -; J gene: TRBJ1-1; clone size: -; V gene: TRBV6-5; CDR3 protein: CASLPSTQNTEAFF; CDR3 DNA: TGTGCCAGCCTTCCGTCGACACAGAACACTGAAGCTTTCTTT
D gene: TRBD2; J gene: TRBJ2-5; clone size: -; V gene: TRBV5-4; CDR3 protein: CASNGGTSGSQETQYF; CDR3 DNA: TGTGCCAGCAACGGAGGGACTAGCGGTTCTCAAGAGACCCAGTACTTC
D gene: -; J gene: TRBJ2-6; clone size: -; V gene: TRBV19; CDR3 protein: CASSMRGSTGANVLTF; CDR3 DNA: TGTGCCAGTAGTATGAGGGGCTCGACTGGGGCCAACGTCCTGACTTTC
D gene: -; J gene: TRBJ1-2; clone size: -; V gene: TRBV6-5; CDR3 protein: CASRDTIYGYTF; CDR3 DNA: TGTGCCAGCAGAGACACGATTTATGGCTACACCTTC
D gene: -; J gene: TRBJ2-1; clone size: -; V gene: TRBV6-6; CDR3 protein: CASSLTPRTFYNEQFF; CDR3 DNA: TGTGCCAGCAGTCTTACCCCCAGGACTTTCTACAATGAGCAGTTCTTC
D gene: -; J gene: TRBJ2-7; clone size: few; V gene: TRBV5-6; CDR3 protein: CASSIARGEQYF; CDR3 DNA: TGTGCCAGCAGCATTGCGAGGGGGGAGCAGTACTTC
D gene: TRBD2; J gene: TRBJ2-7; clone size: -; V gene: TRBV11-2; CDR3 protein: CASSLVAGAYEQYF; CDR3 DNA: TGTGCCAGCAGCTTAGTGGCGGGAGCCTACGAGCAGTACTTC
D gene: -; J gene: TRBJ2-1; clone size: -; V gene: TRBV11-2; CDR3 protein: CASSLDLGNGQFF; CDR3 DNA: TGTGCCAGCAGCTTAGATTTGGGGAATGGGCAGTTCTTC
D gene: -; J gene: TRBJ2-5; clone size: -; V gene: TRBV2; CDR3 protein: CASSGSGGETQYF; CDR3 DNA: TGTGCCAGCAGTGGCTCTGGCGGCGAGACCCAGTACTTC
D gene: -; J gene: TRBJ2-1; clone size: -; V gene: TRBV7-8; CDR3 protein: CASSTFYEQFF; CDR3 DNA: TGTGCCAGCAGCACATTCTATGAGCAGTTCTTC
D gene: -; J gene: TRBJ1-2; clone size: -; V gene: TRBV30; CDR3 protein: CASRRVGHGYTF; CDR3 DNA: TGTGCCTCCCGAAGGGTGGGGCATGGCTACACCTTC